These 18 T cell receptor beta chains were all obtained from the same sample, sequenced in a study of blood T cell repertoires in COVID-19. Profiled with immunoSEQ multiplex PCR; TCRdb holds only in-frame clones, not every one. The sample contains 200,000 or so clones, roughly 90% of which appear only once. Material: PBMCs or T cells enriched from blood (not recorded which). These receptors were collected from a young woman who had recovered from COVID-19.

The rearrangement joins TRBV18 to TRBJ2-5; TRBD1 matches 7 bases. This CDR3 has 15 residues. In germline, CDR1 is KGHSH, CDR2 LQKENI. The J segment lost 4 bases and the V segment lost 2 bases, leaving 7 bases of the junction unmatched. CDR3 region: CASSPSSTGPETQYF. For the CDR3, the DNA is TGTGCCAGCTCACCATCCTCGACAGGGCCAGAGACCCAGTACTTC.

V gene TRBV7-8 combines with J gene TRBJ1-4; 7 nucleotides align to TRBD1. V lost 3 bases to trimming and J lost 3 bases; unmatched junction nucleotides: 1. Per germline, CDR1 SGHVS and CDR2 FQNEAQ. The CDR3 is made up of 14 amino acids. This CDR3 is CASSLTGPNEKLFF. CDR3 coding DNA: TGTGCCAGCAGCTTGACAGGGCCTAATGAAAAACTGTTTTTT. Full variable domain (rest looked up from reference TRBV7-8 and TRBJ1-4): GAGVSQSPRYKVAKRGQDVALRCDPISGHVSLFWYQQALGQGPEFLTYFQNEAQLDKSGLPSDRFFAERPEGSVSTLKIQRTQQEDSAVYLCASSLTGPNEKLFFGSGTQLSVL.

The gene calls are TRBV7-9 and TRBJ1-3; D uncertain. Deletions cut 1 base from V and 0 bases from J, with 10 bases between. CDR3 size: 16 residues. Germline V gene sequence: CDR1 SEHNR, CDR2 FQNEAQ (reference sequence). Here the CDR3 reads CASSLVVASSGNTIYF. The CDR3 nucleotides read TGTGCCAGCAGCTTAGTCGTCGCGAGCTCTGGAAACACCATATATTTT.

This rearrangement joins TRBV27 to TRBJ1-2; 7 bases fit TRBD1. The length of the CDR3 is 14 residues. The V segment lost 2 bases and the J segment 4 bases; nucleotides outside the gene matches: 4. The germline V gene encodes CDR1 MNHEY and CDR2 SMNVEV (reference sequence). The CDR3 spells CASSLRDSPYGYTF. CDR3 bases: TGTGCCAGCAGTTTACGGGACAGCCCCTATGGCTACACCTTC.

The chain carries TRBV7-6 and TRBJ2-7; D perhaps matches TRBD1 (5 bases). Germline CDR1 SGHVS, CDR2 FNYEAQ. There are 17 residues in the CDR3. V gave up 0 bases and J gave up 1 base, with 16 bases separating them. The CDR3 DNA reads as TGTGCCAGCAGCTTAGCGGGGCAGGGTGTCCTATCCTACGAGCAGTACTTC. Translation gives CASSLAGQGVLSYEQYF.

The sample holds a few counts of this clone. CDR3 sequence reads: CASGLVVGERSYNEQFF. Written as DNA, the CDR3 is TGTGCTAGTGGTTTGGTAGTCGGTGAGCGCTCCTACAATGAGCAGTTCTTC. V and J are TRBV12-5 and TRBJ2-1; D unclear. Germline CDR1 and CDR2: LGHNT and FRNRAP. Trimming cost V 0 bases and J 0 bases, with 12 bases left between them. The CDR3 sequence is 17 residues long. Full variable domain (missing parts from reference TRBV12-5 and TRBJ2-1): DARVTQTPRHKVTEMGQEVTMRCQPILGHNTVFWYRQTMMQGLELLAYFRNRAPLDDSGMPKDRFSAEMPDATLATLKIQPSEPRDSAVYFCASGLVVGERSYNEQFFGPGTRLTVL.

The CDR3 bases are TGTGCCAGTACCGACATCACAACCTACAATGAGCAGTTCTTC. It translates to CASTDITTYNEQFF. This chain uses TRBV19 with TRBJ2-1; no clear D. Trimming shortened V by 7 bases and J by 2 bases, and 12 bases separated the two germline ends. In germline, CDR1 is LNHDA, CDR2 SQIVND (reference sequence). CDR3 size: 14 residues.

V gene TRBV29-1 combines with J gene TRBJ1-1; D gene uncertain. Germline CDR1 and CDR2: SQVTM and ANQGSEA. The V and J ends lost 6 bases and 3 bases respectively, with 17 bases between them. The CDR3 covers 14 residues. The CDR3 sequence: CSVKTRRLDTEAFF. In DNA, the CDR3 is TGCAGCGTAAAAACGAGGCGTTTGGACACTGAAGCTTTCTTT.

The chain uses TRBV29-1 and TRBJ1-5, with D possibly matching TRBD1 (6 bases). Germline V gene lookup returns CDR1 SQVTM and CDR2 ANQGSEA. The CDR3 has 13 amino acids. Trimming left V 5 bases short and J 4 bases short, with 12 bases between. The CDR3 DNA reads TGCAGCGTTCGGTCAGGGGCAAATCAGCCCCAGCATTTT. Protein product: CSVRSGANQPQHF.

V gene TRBV7-2 combines with J gene TRBJ2-1; D not resolved. Trimming cost V 1 base and J 0 bases, with 4 bases left between them. The CDR3 length is 14 residues. CDR1 SGHTA and CDR2 FQGNSA come from the germline V gene. The DNA for the CDR3 is TGTGCCAGCAGCTTAGACTACTCCTACAATGAGCAGTTCTTC. Its protein is CASSLDYSYNEQFF.

DNA of the CDR3: TGTGCCAGCAGCCCTAGACCGTTGGCAGATACGCAGTATTTT. It yields the protein CASSPRPLADTQYF. The chain combines TRBV9 with TRBJ2-3, with D uncertain. This CDR3 has 14 residues. Per germline, CDR1 SGDLS and CDR2 YYNGEE. Trimming pared 4 bases from V and 4 bases from J, leaving 13 bases between. The full variable domain, its missing parts supplied by reference TRBV9 and TRBJ2-3, is DSGVTQTPKHLITATGQRVTLRCSPRSGDLSVYWYQQSLDQGLQFLIQYYNGEERAKGNILERFSAQQFPDLHSELNLSSLELGDSALYFCASSPRPLADTQYFGPGTRLTVL.

The chain joins TRBV7-9 to TRBJ1-5; no clear D. Trimming cost V 5 bases and J 0 bases, with 11 bases left between them. In germline, CDR1 is SEHNR, CDR2 FQNEAQ (reference sequence). The CDR3 length is 15 residues. The CDR3 loop is CASSRADYSNQPQHF. As DNA, the CDR3 is TGTGCCAGCAGCCGAGCCGATTATAGCAATCAGCCCCAGCATTTT.

This chain joins TRBV19 and TRBJ1-5; maybe TRBD1 (6 bases). V dropped 4 bases and J dropped 2 bases, with 15 bases sitting between them. This CDR3 contains 16 residues. Germline CDR1 LNHDA, CDR2 SQIVND (reference sequence). The CDR3 region is CASSRTVAVGNQPQHF. The CDR3 DNA reads TGTGCCAGTAGTAGGACAGTCGCGGTGGGCAATCAGCCCCAGCATTTT.

The gene calls are TRBV15 and TRBJ1-4; D is undetermined. CDR1 and CDR2 from the germline V gene are LNHNV and YYDKDF (reference sequence). With 0 bases removed from V and 13 bases from J, the gap between germline ends came to 9 bases. This CDR3 comprises 12 residues. The CDR3 region is CATSRDFTRLFF. CDR3 sequence (DNA): TGTGCCACCAGCAGAGATTTTACAAGACTGTTTTTT.

This clone appeared a few times. V is TRBV7-2 and J is TRBJ1-6; D not resolved. CDR3 length: 16 residues. Germline V gives CDR1 SGHTA, CDR2 FQGNSA. Between the trimmed V and J ends, which lost 1 base and 16 bases, there was a span of 23 bases. The CDR3 region has the DNA TGTGCCAGCAGCTTAGGACCCGAGACCAAGTTTGGAGGACTCCACTTT. This codes for CASSLGPETKFGGLHF.

The chain combines TRBV27 with TRBJ1-4; tentative D call: TRBD1 (6 bases). V was shortened by 5 bases and J by 2 bases, with 15 bases between the two germline ends. Per germline, CDR1 MNHEY and CDR2 SMNVEV (reference sequence). The CDR3 is 16 residues long. The CDR3: CASSTRQVSTNEKLFF. CDR3 in DNA: TGTGCCAGCAGTACCCGACAGGTTTCGACTAATGAAAAACTGTTTTTT.

V gene TRBV28 combines with J gene TRBJ1-1; the D gene is possibly TRBD1 (6 bases). This CDR3 contains 13 residues. Trimming pared 10 bases from V and 4 bases from J, leaving 16 bases between. Germline values: CDR1 MDHEN, CDR2 SYDVKM. CDR3 sequence: CATGQPILTEAFF. CDR3 sequence (DNA): TGTGCCACGGGACAACCGATACTCACTGAAGCTTTCTTT.

The chain is built from TRBV5-1 and TRBJ2-5; TRBD2 matches 9 bases. Germline CDR1 is SGHRS and CDR2 is YFSETQ. J lost 1 base, V lost 0 bases, and 4 bases had no gene match. The CDR3 runs to 16 residues. The CDR3 is CASSLAPAGGQETQYF. CDR3 in DNA: TGCGCCAGCAGCTTGGCTCCAGCGGGGGGCCAAGAGACCCAGTACTTC.